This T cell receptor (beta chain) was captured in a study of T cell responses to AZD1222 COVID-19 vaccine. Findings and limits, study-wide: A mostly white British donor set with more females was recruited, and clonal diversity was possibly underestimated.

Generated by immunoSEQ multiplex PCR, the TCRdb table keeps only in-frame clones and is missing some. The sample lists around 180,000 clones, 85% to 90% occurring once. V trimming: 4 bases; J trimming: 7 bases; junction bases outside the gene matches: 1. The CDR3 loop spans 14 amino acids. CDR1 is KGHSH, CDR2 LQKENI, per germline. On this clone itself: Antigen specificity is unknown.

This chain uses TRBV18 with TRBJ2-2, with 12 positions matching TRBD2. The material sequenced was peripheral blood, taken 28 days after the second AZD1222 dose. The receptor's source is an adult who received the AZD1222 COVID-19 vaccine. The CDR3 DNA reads TGTGCCAGCTCACGACTAGCGGGAGTCGGGGAGCTGTTTTTT. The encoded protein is CASSRLAGVGELFF. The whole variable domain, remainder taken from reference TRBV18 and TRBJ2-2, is NAGVMQNPRHLVRRRGQEARLRCSPMKGHSHVYWYRQLPEEGLKFMVYLQKENIIDESGMPKERFSAEFPKEGPSILRIQQVVRGDSAAYFCASSRLAGVGELFFGEGSRLTVL.